This T cell receptor beta chain came from a study of T-cell reconstitution after alpha-beta-depleted transplantation in children. This clonotype was counted only a few times. The germline V gene has CDR1 LGHNT and CDR2 FRNRAP. V dropped 0 bases and J dropped 4 bases, with 26 bases sitting between them. This CDR3 has 20 residues. Unique molecular identifiers were used in preparing the TCRbeta library. MiXCR, run by TCRdb on the PCR reads, gives a single entry per CDR3 protein. This table has 450,000 to 600,000 distinct CDR3 sequences, about 31% appearing once. Source: PBMCs from the stem cell graft donor, taken from the stem cell graft. The chain recombines TRBV12-5 with TRBJ2-3; possible D gene TRBD2, 5 bases. The TCR originated in a human donor who donated a stem cell graft to a child with aplastic anemia. CDR3 nucleotides: TGTGCTAGTGGTTTGGTAATCGTCGGGGTCGGGCCACTTTGGCCAGATACGCAGTATTTT. As protein: CASGLVIVGVGPLWPDTQYF.